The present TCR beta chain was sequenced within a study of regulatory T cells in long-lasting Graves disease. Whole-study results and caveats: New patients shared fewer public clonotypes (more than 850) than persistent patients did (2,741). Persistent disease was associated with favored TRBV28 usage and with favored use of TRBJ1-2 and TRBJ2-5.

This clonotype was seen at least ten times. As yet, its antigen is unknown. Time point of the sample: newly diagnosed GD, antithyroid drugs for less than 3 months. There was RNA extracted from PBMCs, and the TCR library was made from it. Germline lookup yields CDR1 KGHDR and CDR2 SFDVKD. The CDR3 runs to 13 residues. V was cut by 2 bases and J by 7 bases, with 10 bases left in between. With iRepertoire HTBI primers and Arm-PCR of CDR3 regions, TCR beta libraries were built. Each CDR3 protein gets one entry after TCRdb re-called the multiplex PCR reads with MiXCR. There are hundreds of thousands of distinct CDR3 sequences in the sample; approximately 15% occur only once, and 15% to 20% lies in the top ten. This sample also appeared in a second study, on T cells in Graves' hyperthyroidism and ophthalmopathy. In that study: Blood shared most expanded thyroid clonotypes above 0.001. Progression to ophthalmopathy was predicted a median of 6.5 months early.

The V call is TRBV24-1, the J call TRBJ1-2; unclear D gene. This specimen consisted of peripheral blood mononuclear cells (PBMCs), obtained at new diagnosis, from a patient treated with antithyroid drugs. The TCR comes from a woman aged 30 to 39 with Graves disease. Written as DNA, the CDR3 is TGTGCCACCAGTGATTCAGTGGTTCTTGGCTACACCTTC. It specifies CATSDSVVLGYTF.